These 2 T cell receptor beta chains were sequenced from one sample in a study of blood T cell repertoires in COVID-19. Repertoires were generated with immunoSEQ multiplex PCR, while TCRdb's copy carries only in-frame clones and drops some. The table shows more than 200,000 clones, with 85% to 90% occurring only once. The source material was peripheral blood. Receptors were obtained from a man older than 75 with acute or convalescent COVID-19.

The V gene is TRBV5-1, the J gene TRBJ2-1; 8 nucleotides align to TRBD1. V dropped 0 bases and J dropped 4; count of bases not matched to a gene: 6. Germline lookup yields CDR1 SGHRS and CDR2 YFSETQ. The CDR3 runs to 16 residues. The CDR3 sequence: CASSLVAGGDYNEQFF. Here the CDR3 DNA reads TGCGCCAGCAGCTTGGTGGCAGGGGGCGATTACAATGAGCAGTTCTTC.

The chain uses TRBV10-1 and TRBJ1-5; possibly TRBD1 for D (6 bases). The CDR3 length is 16 residues. Germline CDR1 is WNHNN and CDR2 is SYGVQD (reference sequence). Trimming took 3 bases from V and 0 from J, leaving 12 bases between them. CDR3 sequence reads: CASSEARGNSNQPQHF. The CDR3 bases are TGCGCCAGCAGTGAAGCCAGGGGCAATAGCAATCAGCCCCAGCATTTT.